The 12 T cell receptor beta chains below come from one sample, sequenced in a study of blood T cell repertoires in COVID-19. The method was immunoSEQ multiplex PCR; TCRdb's version includes in-frame clones alone and lacks a portion of them. Counted here are approximately 250,000 clones, around nine tenths occurring once; the ten biggest clones make up roughly 8%. Material for sequencing was peripheral blood. The receptors derive from a man aged 35-49 years with active or convalescent COVID-19.

The chain has TRBV13 and TRBJ1-2, with TRBD1 identical over 11 bases. This CDR3 comprises 14 residues. After removal of 4 bases from V and 7 bases from J, the junction contained 5 bases not matched to a gene. From germline, CDR1 is PRHDT and CDR2 FYEKMQ (reference sequence). In DNA, the CDR3 is TGTGCCAGCAGCTGGTTCGGGACAGGGGGTGGCTACACCTTC. Protein sequence: CASSWFGTGGGYTF.

The J gene is TRBJ2-1, the V gene TRBV6-6; 10 bases line up with TRBD2. Germline lookup yields CDR1 MNHNY and CDR2 SVGAGI (reference sequence). The V and J ends lost 5 bases and 12 bases, in that order; junction bases with no gene match: 13. This CDR3 spans 15 amino acids. The CDR3 is CASSKGTSAKGWQFF. In DNA form, the CDR3 reads TGTGCCAGCAGTAAAGGGACTAGCGCTAAGGGGTGGCAGTTCTTC.

The rearrangement joins TRBV12-3 or TRBV12-4 to TRBJ2-2; D remains ambiguous. The CDR3 has 13 amino acids. Trimming stripped 6 bases from V and 7 bases from J, with 12 bases between. The CDR3 sequence is CASSLQSGGELFF. The CDR3, as DNA: TGTGCCAGCAGCCTTCAGTCGGGCGGGGAGCTGTTTTTT.

The sample holds one count of this clone. The chain links TRBV7-2 to TRBJ1-2; 7 positions match TRBD1. Germline V gene lookup returns CDR1 SGHTA and CDR2 FQGNSA. Trimming removed 5 bases from V and 4 bases from J; junction bases left unmatched: 7. The CDR3 length is 14 residues. The CDR3 region has the DNA TGTGCCAGCAGCGCCTCCGGGACAGTCTATGGCTACACCTTC. Residues: CASSASGTVYGYTF.

This chain links TRBV10-2 with TRBJ1-5; D is possibly TRBD1 (5 bases). CDR1 is WSHSY and CDR2 is SAAADI in the germline V gene. The CDR3 covers 15 residues. Trimming left V 2 bases short and J 6 bases short, with 14 bases between. Here the CDR3 DNA reads TGCGCCAGCAGTGAGATCGCAGGGAATAGTCAGCCCCAGCATTTT. This sequence encodes CASSEIAGNSQPQHF.

V is TRBV18 and J is TRBJ1-4; TRBD1 matches at 12 bases. J lost 8 bases, V lost 4 bases, and 8 bases had no gene match. Germline V gene data show CDR1 as KGHSH and CDR2 as LQKENI. This CDR3 is built from 16 residues. Written as DNA, the CDR3 is TGTGCCAGCTCACAATCGCTGGGACAGGGGGCAGAAAAACTGTTTTTT. It specifies CASSQSLGQGAEKLFF.

The CDR3 loop reads CASTMRTNEKLFF. CDR3 DNA: TGTGCCAGCACTATGCGGACTAATGAAAAACTGTTTTTT. This sequence joins TRBV2 and TRBJ1-4; D is uncertain. Trimming took off 7 bases at V and 2 bases at J, with 8 bases between the two ends. Germline loops: CDR1 SNHLY, CDR2 FYNNEI. This CDR3 contains 13 residues.

CDR3 region: CASSLGQGLGPNEKLFF. Here the CDR3 DNA reads TGTGCCAGCAGCTTAGGTCAGGGGCTAGGGCCTAATGAAAAACTGTTTTTT. The chain uses TRBV11-2 and TRBJ1-4; possible D gene TRBD1, 6 bases. V dropped 1 base and J dropped 3 bases, with 15 bases sitting between them. This CDR3 spans 17 amino acids. From germline, CDR1 is SGHAT and CDR2 FQNNGV.

This clone appeared a single time. The rearrangement links TRBV2 to TRBJ2-3; D remains unclear. This CDR3 is 15 amino acids long. Germline V CDR1 and CDR2: SNHLY, FYNNEI. Between the trimmed V and J ends, which lost 2 bases and 3 bases, there was a span of 12 bases. The CDR3 DNA reads as TGTGCCAGCAGTGAACGCCACCGGCGGACAGATACGCAGTATTTT. Translated: CASSERHRRTDTQYF.

The chain links TRBV18 to TRBJ2-5; D is undetermined. The V gene's germline CDR1 is KGHSH and CDR2 LQKENI. The CDR3 consists of 11 residues. Trimming removed 4 bases at V and 5 bases at J, with 5 bases between. CDR3 sequence: CASSLRETQYF. Here the CDR3 DNA reads TGTGCCAGCTCACTACGGGAGACCCAGTACTTC.

The chain is built from TRBV5-1 and TRBJ2-1, with 8 nucleotides matching TRBD1. The CDR3 totals 14 residues. Trimming removed 5 bases from V and 6 bases from J; junction bases left unmatched: 7. Germline lookup yields CDR1 SGHRS and CDR2 YFSETQ. In DNA, the CDR3 is TGCGCCAGCAGGAGGACAGGGCCCCTCAATGAGCAGTTCTTC. Translation: CASRRTGPLNEQFF.

With respect to this clone: Other DNA sequences in the sample encode the same CDR3. The chain is built from TRBV12-3 or TRBV12-4 and TRBJ1-5, with D possibly being TRBD1 (5 bases). The CDR3 is 13 amino acids. Trimming removed 3 bases from V and 5 bases from J, with 8 bases in between. The CDR3 coding sequence is TGTGCCAGCAGTTTGGGGCCTGATCAGCCCCAGCATTTT. Protein product: CASSLGPDQPQHF.